The rows below give T cell receptor beta chains drawn from one sample of a study of T cells after posttransplantation cyclophosphamide. Profiled with immunoSEQ multiplex PCR; TCRdb holds only in-frame clones, not every one. The table shows approximately 23,000 clones, with more than 75% occurring only once. The sample consisted of PBMCs. These receptors all stem from a woman aged 60 to 75 with a blood cancer, CMV-positive, and with a related stem cell donor. The conserved cysteine and the conserved F or W are not part of the CDR3 here. The order of the fields is D gene, V gene, CDR3 protein. A D gene is named only where the DNA matches it firmly.

>TRBD2|TRBV4-1
ASSQDGLAPYNEQF
>TRBD2|TRBV11-2
ASSQTSGRASSYNEQF
>.|TRBV10-1
ASSEGWNAGTDTQY
>.|TRBV7-2
ASSPRDTYGYT
>TRBD1|TRBV5-1
ASSERDRANLETQY
>TRBD2|TRBV30
AWSPGLAGYNEQF
>TRBD2|TRBV7-2
ASSLGTSVSTDTQY
>.|TRBV14
ASSQDLVSTYEQY
>TRBD2|TRBV10-1
ASSDGGDYNEQF
>TRBD1|TRBV2
ASSRQGGTEAF
>.|TRBV5-4
ASSLGQESSGNTIY
>TRBD1|TRBV18
ASSPFGQGMAEAF
>.|TRBV7-6
ASSVGEIPYNEQF
>.|TRBV7-2
ASSETRPGEQF
>TRBD1|TRBV11-2
ASSPPGGVYEQY
>.|TRBV19
ASSIQGTDTQY
>.|TRBV6-6
AGEGGRGYGYT
>TRBD2|TRBV7-9
ASSPSGRAGDTQY
>.|TRBV19
ASSTGLQVYNEQF
>.|TRBV5-1
ASSYGSEQY
>TRBD1|TRBV5-1
ASSRQGEYEQY
>TRBD1|TRBV5-4
ASSLDPGQGREKLF
>.|TRBV6-5
ASSSLQGSSGNTIY
>TRBD2|TRBV5-1
ASSLGSGGTDTQY
>TRBD2|TRBV5-6
ASSPMTSGGTDTQY
>.|TRBV7-9
ASSLIAKSSGANVLT
>.|TRBV7-2
ASSLRGPYEQY
>TRBD2|TRBV4-1
ASSQPYGRYNEQF
>.|TRBV6-5
ASSRGVASNQPQH
>.|TRBV7-7
ASSLSTGDTEAF
>TRBD1|TRBV6-5
ASSSYGTGGNNEQF
>TRBD1|TRBV5-1
ASSGRTGYYGYT
>TRBD2|TRBV7-3
ASSPGLAGGWAGANVLT
>TRBD2|TRBV7-9
ASSRGLAGGLRADTQY
>.|TRBV5-5
ASSLLGSNYGYT
>.|TRBV14
ASSQGGTLSGNTIY
>TRBD2|TRBV2
ASNRGGSHLKETQY